The clone carrying this T cell receptor beta chain has at least ten counts. What it recognizes is unknown. This specimen belongs to a study of T cell repertoires in cytomegalovirus infection. Study details: Shared public TCR beta signatures pointed to both CMV infection and a matching HLA type.

The CDR3 contains 15 residues. Germline V gene data show CDR1 as SGHTA and CDR2 as FQGNSA. The J segment lost 2 bases and the V segment lost 6 bases, leaving 10 bases of the junction unmatched. From the reads, TCRdb called clonotypes with MiXCR, one entry per CDR3 protein. The profile shows 200,000 or so distinct CDR3 sequences, 28% of them singletons. Study-level findings and limits: Ex vivo, HLA-C-restricted CMV-specific TCR beta clonotypes prevailed over the rest of the response. Pooled public TCR beta family frequency picked out CMV carriers with the relevant HLA.

The sequenced material came from PBMCs. The sequence came from a human donor in good health (CMV status not recorded). Some clones in this sample may be carry-over from other donors' samples. The gene calls are TRBV7-2 and TRBJ2-7; 7 bases align to TRBD2. CDR3 sequence (DNA): TGTGCCAGCAGTTCCCCGGGGGGAACGACCTACGAGCAGTACTTC. It codes for CASSSPGGTTYEQYF.